These T cell receptor beta chains were read from a single sample in a study of blood T cells in healthy people across ages. One entry per CDR3 protein results from TCRdb running MiXCR on the 5' RACE reads. The sample consists of under 1 million distinct CDR3 sequences, around 43% of them appearing once. The material sequenced was blood. The source of these receptors is a man between 60 and 70 years old in good health. CDR3s include the opening cysteine and the closing phenylalanine or tryptophan.

j_call,v_call,cdr3_aa
TRBJ2-5,TRBV9,CASSLAGVAGQETQYF
TRBJ1-6,TRBV5-1,CASSLVQGLGSPLHF
TRBJ2-3,TRBV7-9,CASSLTQGTMSTDTQYF
-,TRBV15,CATSSGVAGSCEQYF
TRBJ1-2,TRBV29-1,CSGGITGAYGYTF
TRBJ2-7,TRBV7-2,CASSLALSWDSRTNSYEQYF
TRBJ1-6,TRBV27,CASSPDRGSSPLHF
TRBJ2-5,TRBV6-2/TRBV6-3,CASSYSSRKETQYF
TRBJ2-1,TRBV5-5,CARSSSGTRILNEQFF
TRBJ2-7,TRBV6-5,CASSKTASSYEQYF
TRBJ2-7,TRBV28,CAGSRTSGGDYEQYF
-,TRBV20-1,CSATDGAGGYEQYF
TRBJ2-2,TRBV27,CASSTNTGELFF
TRBJ2-5,TRBV27,CASSLFFGETQYF
TRBJ1-6,TRBV13,CASSLSGGISYNSPLHF
TRBJ1-4,TRBV7-2,CASSLAGGGKLFF
TRBJ2-2,TRBV28,CASRDRGRAGELFF
TRBJ2-3,TRBV6-2/TRBV6-3,CASSYEGTTDTQYF
TRBJ2-1,TRBV7-2,CASSLPPGPGKFF
TRBJ1-1,TRBV3-1,CASSQAQGRLGAFF
TRBJ1-5,TRBV27,CASSSSGSNQPQHF
TRBJ2-5,TRBV6-1,CASSGQGTRETQYF
TRBJ1-5,TRBV20-1,CSALDGRLPPQHF
TRBJ2-7,TRBV28,CASSLMGYEQYF
TRBJ1-2,TRBV6-1,CASSEGWQTSHRGYTF
TRBJ1-5,TRBV7-3,CASSPPPAYQPQHF
TRBJ2-6,TRBV6-2/TRBV6-3,CASRVDGANVLTF
TRBJ2-2,TRBV24-1,CATSDLQGLNTGELFF